Detailed here is one T cell receptor (beta chain). Trimming left V 0 bases short and J 6 bases short, with 6 bases between. Per the germline V gene, CDR1 is SGHNT and CDR2 is YYREEE (reference sequence). This CDR3 is built from 12 residues. The data were taken from a study of blood T cell repertoires in COVID-19. Study-level background: Italy, Spain and the United States were the sources of the convalescent and acute COVID-19 samples.

Produced via immunoSEQ multiplex PCR; TCRdb's table is partial and in-frame only. The sample has 200,000 to 300,000 clones; roughly nine tenths are singletons. This clonotype was sampled from a man aged 60 to 75 who had recovered from COVID-19. The sample consisted of peripheral blood. The chain recombines TRBV5-4 with TRBJ1-1; D is unclear. Here the CDR3 reads CASSLERAEAFF. The CDR3 DNA reads as TGTGCCAGCAGCTTGGAGAGGGCTGAAGCTTTCTTT.